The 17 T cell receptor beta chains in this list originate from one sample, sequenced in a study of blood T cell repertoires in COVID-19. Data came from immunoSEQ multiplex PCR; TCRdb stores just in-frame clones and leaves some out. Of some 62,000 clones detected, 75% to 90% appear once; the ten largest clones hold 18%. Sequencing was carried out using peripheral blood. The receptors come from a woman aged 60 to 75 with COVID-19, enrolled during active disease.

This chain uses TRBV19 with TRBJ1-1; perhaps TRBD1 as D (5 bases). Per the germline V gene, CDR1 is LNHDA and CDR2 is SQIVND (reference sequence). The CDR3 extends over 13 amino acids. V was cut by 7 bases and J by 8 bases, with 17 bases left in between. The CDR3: CASNPQGLGEAFF. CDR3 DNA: TGTGCCAGTAACCCTCAGGGATTAGGGGAAGCTTTCTTT.

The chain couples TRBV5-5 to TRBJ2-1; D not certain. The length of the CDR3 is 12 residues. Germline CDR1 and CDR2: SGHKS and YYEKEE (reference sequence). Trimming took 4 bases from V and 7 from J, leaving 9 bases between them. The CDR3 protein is CASSMLENEQFF. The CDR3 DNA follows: TGTGCCAGCAGCATGCTAGAGAATGAGCAGTTCTTC. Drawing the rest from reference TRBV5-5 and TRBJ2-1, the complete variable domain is DAGVTQSPTHLIKTRGQQVTLRCSPISGHKSVSWYQQVLGQGPQFIFQYYEKEERGRGNFPDRFSARQFPNYSSELNVNALLLGDSALYLCASSMLENEQFFGPGTRLTVL.

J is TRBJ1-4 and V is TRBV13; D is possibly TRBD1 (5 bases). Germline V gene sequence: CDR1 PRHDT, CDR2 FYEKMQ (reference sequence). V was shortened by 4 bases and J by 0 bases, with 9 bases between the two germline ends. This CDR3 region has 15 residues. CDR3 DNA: TGTGCCAGCAGCTGGGGGGTTGCAACTAATGAAAAACTGTTTTTT. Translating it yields CASSWGVATNEKLFF.

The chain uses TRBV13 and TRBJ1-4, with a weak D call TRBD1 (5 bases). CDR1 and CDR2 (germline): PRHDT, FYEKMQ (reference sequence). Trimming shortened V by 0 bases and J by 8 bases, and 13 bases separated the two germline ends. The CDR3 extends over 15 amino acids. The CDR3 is CASSLGLGEGEKLFF. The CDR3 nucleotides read TGTGCCAGCAGCTTAGGCCTAGGGGAAGGGGAAAAACTGTTTTTT.

In DNA form, the CDR3 reads TGTGCCAGCAGCGTCAGGAGCGGGAGTACAGAGACCCAGTACTTC. It codes for CASSVRSGSTETQYF. This chain links TRBV9 with TRBJ2-5; 8 nucleotides match TRBD2. Per the germline V gene, CDR1 is SGDLS and CDR2 is YYNGEE. V shed 2 bases, J shed 4 bases, and the junction held 7 bases outside the gene matches. The CDR3 spans 15 residues.

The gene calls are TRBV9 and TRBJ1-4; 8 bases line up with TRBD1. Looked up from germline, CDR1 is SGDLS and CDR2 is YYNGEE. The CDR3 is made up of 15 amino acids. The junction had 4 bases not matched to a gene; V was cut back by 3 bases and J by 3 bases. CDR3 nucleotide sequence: TGTGCCAGCAGCGACCGACAGGGGCCTAATGAAAAACTGTTTTTT. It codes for CASSDRQGPNEKLFF.

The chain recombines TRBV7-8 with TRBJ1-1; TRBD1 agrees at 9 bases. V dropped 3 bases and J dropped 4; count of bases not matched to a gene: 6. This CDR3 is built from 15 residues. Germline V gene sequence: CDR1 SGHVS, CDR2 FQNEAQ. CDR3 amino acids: CASSLTGGLGTEAFF. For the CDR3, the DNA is TGTGCCAGCAGCTTGACAGGGGGTCTTGGCACTGAAGCTTTCTTT. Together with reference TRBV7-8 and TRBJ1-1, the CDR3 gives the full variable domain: GAGVSQSPRYKVAKRGQDVALRCDPISGHVSLFWYQQALGQGPEFLTYFQNEAQLDKSGLPSDRFFAERPEGSVSTLKIQRTQQEDSAVYLCASSLTGGLGTEAFFGQGTRLTVV.

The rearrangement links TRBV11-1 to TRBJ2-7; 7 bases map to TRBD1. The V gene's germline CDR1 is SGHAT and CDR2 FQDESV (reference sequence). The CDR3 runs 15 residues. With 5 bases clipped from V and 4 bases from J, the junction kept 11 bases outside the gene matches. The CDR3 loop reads CASSRDRPAGYEQYF. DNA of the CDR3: TGTGCCAGCAGCCGGGACAGACCGGCAGGATACGAGCAGTACTTC.

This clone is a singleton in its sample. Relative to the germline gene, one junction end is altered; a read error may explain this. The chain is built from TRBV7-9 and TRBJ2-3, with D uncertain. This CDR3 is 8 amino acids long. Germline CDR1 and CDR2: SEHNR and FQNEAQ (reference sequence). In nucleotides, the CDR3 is TGCTGTACAGATACGCAGTATTTT. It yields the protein CCTDTQYF.

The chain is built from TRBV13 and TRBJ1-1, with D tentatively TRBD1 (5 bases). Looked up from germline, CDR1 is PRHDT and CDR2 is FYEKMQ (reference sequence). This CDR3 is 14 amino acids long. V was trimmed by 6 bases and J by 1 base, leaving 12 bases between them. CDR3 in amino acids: CASRTGGGNTEAFF. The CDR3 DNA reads TGTGCCAGCAGGACCGGGGGAGGGAACACTGAAGCTTTCTTT.

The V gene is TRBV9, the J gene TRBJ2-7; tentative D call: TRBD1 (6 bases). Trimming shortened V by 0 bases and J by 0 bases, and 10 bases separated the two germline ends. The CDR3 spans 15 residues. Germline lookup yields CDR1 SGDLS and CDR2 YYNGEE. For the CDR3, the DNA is TGTGCCAGCAGCGTAGCCCGGGACAACTCCTACGAGCAGTACTTC. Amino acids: CASSVARDNSYEQYF.

DNA of the CDR3: TGTGCCACCAGCAGAGAGGCAGGGAGCAATCAGCCCCAGCATTTT. Its protein is CATSREAGSNQPQHF. The chain uses TRBV15 and TRBJ1-5, with a weak D call TRBD1 (5 bases). The CDR3 is 15 residues long. Trimming removed 0 bases from V and 1 base from J, with 7 bases in between. The germline V gene encodes CDR1 LNHNV and CDR2 YYDKDF (reference sequence).

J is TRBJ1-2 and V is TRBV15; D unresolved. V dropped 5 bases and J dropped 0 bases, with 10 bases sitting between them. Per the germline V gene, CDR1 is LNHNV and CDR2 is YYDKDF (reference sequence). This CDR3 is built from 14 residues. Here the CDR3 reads CATSLRVTNYGYTF. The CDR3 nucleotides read TGTGCCACCAGCCTCCGAGTGACTAACTATGGCTACACCTTC.

This chain's CDR3 is CASSYSGQLNEKLFF. The DNA for the CDR3 is TGTGCCAGCAGTTACTCGGGACAGCTTAATGAAAAACTGTTTTTT. The V gene is TRBV6-2 or TRBV6-3, the J gene TRBJ1-4; 7 nucleotides agree with TRBD1. CDR1 MNHEY and CDR2 SVGEGT come from the germline V gene. V dropped 0 bases and J dropped 4; count of bases not matched to a gene: 2. This CDR3 comprises 15 residues.

The CDR3 loop is CAVGSGTYEQYF. For the CDR3, the DNA is TGTGCGGTGGGGAGTGGGACCTACGAGCAGTACTTC. This chain links TRBV6-6 with TRBJ2-7; TRBD2 is a possible D gene (5 bases). The CDR3 loop spans 12 amino acids. Per the germline V gene, CDR1 is MNHNY and CDR2 is SVGAGI (reference sequence).

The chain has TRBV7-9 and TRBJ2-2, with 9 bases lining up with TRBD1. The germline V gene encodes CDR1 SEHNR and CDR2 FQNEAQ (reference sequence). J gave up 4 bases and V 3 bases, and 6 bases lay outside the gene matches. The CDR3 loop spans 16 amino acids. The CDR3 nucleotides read TGTGCCAGCAGCTTGAGAGGACAGGGGCTCACCGGGGAGCTGTTTTTT. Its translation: CASSLRGQGLTGELFF.

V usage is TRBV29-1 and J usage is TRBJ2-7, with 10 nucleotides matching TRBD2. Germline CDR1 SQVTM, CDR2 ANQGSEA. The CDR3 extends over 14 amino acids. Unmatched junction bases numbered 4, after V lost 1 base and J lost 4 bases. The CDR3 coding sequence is TGCAGCGTTGAAGCTAGCGGGAGTGGGTACGAGCAGTACTTC. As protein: CSVEASGSGYEQYF.